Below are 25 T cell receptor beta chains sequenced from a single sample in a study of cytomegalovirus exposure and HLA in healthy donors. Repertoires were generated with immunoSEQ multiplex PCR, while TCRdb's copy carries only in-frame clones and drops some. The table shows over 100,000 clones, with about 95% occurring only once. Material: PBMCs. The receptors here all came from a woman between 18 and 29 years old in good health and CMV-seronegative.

CDR3 sequence (DNA): TGTGCCAGCAGCACCGGACAGGCTCAAGCTTTCTTT. Encoded protein: CASSTGQAQAFF. The V call is TRBV7-9, the J call TRBJ1-1; TRBD1 aligns across 7 bases. This CDR3 comprises 12 residues. CDR1 SEHNR and CDR2 FQNEAQ come from the germline V gene (reference sequence). Trimming removed 5 bases from V and 9 bases from J; junction bases left unmatched: 6.

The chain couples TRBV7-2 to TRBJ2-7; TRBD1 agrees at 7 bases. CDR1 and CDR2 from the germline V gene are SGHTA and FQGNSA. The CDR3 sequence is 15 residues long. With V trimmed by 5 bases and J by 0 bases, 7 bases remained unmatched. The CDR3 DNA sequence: TGTGCCAGCAGCCCCAGGACAGGTAACTCCTACGAGCAGTACTTC. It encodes CASSPRTGNSYEQYF.

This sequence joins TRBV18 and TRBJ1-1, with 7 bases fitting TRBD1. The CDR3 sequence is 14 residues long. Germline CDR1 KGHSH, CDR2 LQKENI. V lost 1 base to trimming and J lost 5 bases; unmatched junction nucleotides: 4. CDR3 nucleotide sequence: TGTGCCAGCTCACCACAGGGGGCGATAACTGAAGCTTTCTTT. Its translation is CASSPQGAITEAFF.

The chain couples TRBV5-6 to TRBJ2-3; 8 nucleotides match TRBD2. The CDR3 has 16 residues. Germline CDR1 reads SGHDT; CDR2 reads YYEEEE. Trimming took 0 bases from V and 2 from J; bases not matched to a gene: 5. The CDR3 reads CASSLERGSFTDTQYF. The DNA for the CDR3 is TGTGCCAGCAGCTTGGAGCGGGGGTCTTTCACAGATACGCAGTATTTT.

The CDR3 nucleotides read TGTGCCAGCAGCCGCTCTGAGACAGGGGGTTTTGCAGATACGCAGTATTTT. This translates into CASSRSETGGFADTQYF. The chain uses TRBV7-8 and TRBJ2-3; TRBD1 aligns across 9 bases. V shed 5 bases and J 4 bases; nucleotides not matched to a gene: 13. The CDR3 spans 17 residues. The germline V gene encodes CDR1 SGHVS and CDR2 FQNEAQ.

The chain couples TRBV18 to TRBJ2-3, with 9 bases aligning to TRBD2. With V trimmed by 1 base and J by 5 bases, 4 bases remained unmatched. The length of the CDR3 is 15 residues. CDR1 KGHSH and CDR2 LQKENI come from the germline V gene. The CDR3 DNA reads TGTGCCAGCTCACCACAACGAGCGGGGGGAGATACGCAGTATTTT. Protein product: CASSPQRAGGDTQYF.

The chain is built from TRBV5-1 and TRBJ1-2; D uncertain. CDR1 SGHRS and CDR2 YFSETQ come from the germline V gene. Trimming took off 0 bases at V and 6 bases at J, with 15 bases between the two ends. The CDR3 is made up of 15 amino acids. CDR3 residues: CASSLVAEVFHGYTF. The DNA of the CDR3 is TGCGCCAGCAGCTTGGTGGCGGAAGTTTTCCATGGCTACACCTTC.

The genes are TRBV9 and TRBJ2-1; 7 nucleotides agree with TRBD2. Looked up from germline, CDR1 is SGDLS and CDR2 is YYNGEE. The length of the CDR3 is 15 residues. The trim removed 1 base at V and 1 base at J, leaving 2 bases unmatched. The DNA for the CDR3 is TGTGCCAGCAGCGTACTCGGGGGGTCCTACAATGAGCAGTTCTTC. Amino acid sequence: CASSVLGGSYNEQFF.

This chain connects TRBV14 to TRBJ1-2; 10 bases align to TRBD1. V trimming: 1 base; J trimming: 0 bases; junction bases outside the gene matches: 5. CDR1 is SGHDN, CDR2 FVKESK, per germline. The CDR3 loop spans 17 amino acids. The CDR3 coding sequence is TGTGCCAGCAGCCAAGTGGACAGGGGGGTGGCTAACTATGGCTACACCTTC. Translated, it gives CASSQVDRGVANYGYTF.

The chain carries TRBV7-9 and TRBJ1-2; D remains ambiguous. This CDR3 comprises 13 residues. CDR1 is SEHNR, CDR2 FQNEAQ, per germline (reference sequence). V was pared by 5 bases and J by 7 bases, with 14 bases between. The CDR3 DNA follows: TGTGCCAGCAGCCCCGGGTCCCTTCTTGGCTACACCTTC. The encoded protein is CASSPGSLLGYTF. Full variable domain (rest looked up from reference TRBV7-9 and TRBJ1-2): DTGVSQNPRHKITKRGQNVTFRCDPISEHNRLYWYRQTLGQGPEFLTYFQNEAQLEKSRLLSDRFSAERPKGSFSTLEIQRTEQGDSAMYLCASSPGSLLGYTFGSGTRLTVV.

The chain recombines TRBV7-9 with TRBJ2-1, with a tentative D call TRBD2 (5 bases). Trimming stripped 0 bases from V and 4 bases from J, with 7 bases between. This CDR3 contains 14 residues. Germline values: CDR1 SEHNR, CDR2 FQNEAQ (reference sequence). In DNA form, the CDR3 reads TGTGCCAGCAGCTTAGCGGGAGTTTACAATGAGCAGTTCTTC. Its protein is CASSLAGVYNEQFF.

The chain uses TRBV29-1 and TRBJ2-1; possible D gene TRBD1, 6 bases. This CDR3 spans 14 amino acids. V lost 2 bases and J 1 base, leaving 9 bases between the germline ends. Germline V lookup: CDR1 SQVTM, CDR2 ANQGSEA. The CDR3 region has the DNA TGCAGCGTTGAATACCAGGGGTCCTACAATGAGCAGTTCTTC. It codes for CSVEYQGSYNEQFF.

Here the CDR3 reads CASFLAGGHNEQFF. Here the CDR3 DNA reads TGTGCCAGCTTTCTTGCGGGAGGACACAATGAGCAGTTCTTC. The chain joins TRBV13 to TRBJ2-1; 8 nucleotides match TRBD2. The CDR3 length is 14 residues. In germline, CDR1 is PRHDT, CDR2 FYEKMQ (reference sequence). J was trimmed by 5 bases and V by 8 bases; bases with no gene match: 8.

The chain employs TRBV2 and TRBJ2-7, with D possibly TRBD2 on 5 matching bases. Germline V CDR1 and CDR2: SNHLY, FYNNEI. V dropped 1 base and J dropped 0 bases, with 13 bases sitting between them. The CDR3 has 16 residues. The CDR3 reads CASSEGSGDFSYEQYF. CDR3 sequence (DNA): TGTGCCAGCAGTGAAGGTTCCGGGGATTTCTCCTACGAGCAGTACTTC.

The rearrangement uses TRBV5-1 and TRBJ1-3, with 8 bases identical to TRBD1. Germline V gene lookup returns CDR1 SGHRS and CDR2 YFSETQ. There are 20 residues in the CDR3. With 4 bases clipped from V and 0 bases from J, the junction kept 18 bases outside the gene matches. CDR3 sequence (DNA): TGCGCCAGCAGCAGCAGTTGGGCAGGGGGCGGGAGAACCTCTGGAAACACCATATATTTT. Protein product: CASSSSWAGGGRTSGNTIYF.

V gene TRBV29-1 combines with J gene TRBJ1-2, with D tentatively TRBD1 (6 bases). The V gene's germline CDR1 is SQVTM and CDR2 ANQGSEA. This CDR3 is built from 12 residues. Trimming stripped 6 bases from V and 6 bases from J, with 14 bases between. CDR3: CSVGTLRNGYTF. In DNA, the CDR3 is TGCAGCGTGGGGACATTAAGGAATGGCTACACCTTC.

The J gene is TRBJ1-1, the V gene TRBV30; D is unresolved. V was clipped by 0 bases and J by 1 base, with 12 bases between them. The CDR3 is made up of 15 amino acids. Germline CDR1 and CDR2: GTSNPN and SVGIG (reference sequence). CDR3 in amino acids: CAWSVPQARNTEAFF. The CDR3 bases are TGTGCCTGGAGTGTACCCCAGGCCCGGAACACTGAAGCTTTCTTT.

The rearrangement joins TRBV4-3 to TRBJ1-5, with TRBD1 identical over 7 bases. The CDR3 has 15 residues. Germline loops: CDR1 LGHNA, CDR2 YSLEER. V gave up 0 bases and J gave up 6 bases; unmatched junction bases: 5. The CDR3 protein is CASSQDATGPQPQHF. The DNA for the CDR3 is TGCGCCAGCAGCCAAGATGCGACAGGGCCTCAGCCCCAGCATTTT.

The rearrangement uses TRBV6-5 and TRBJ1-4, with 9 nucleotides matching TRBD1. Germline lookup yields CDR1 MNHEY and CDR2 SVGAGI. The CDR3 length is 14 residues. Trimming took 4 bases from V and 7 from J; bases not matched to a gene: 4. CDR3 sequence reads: CASSSQGAREKLFF. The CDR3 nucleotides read TGTGCCAGCAGTTCACAGGGGGCGCGTGAAAAACTGTTTTTT.

This CDR3 reads CASSTTGTPLGRQYF. The CDR3 bases are TGTGCCAGCAGTACTACCGGGACACCGCTAGGGCGGCAGTACTTC. V usage is TRBV27 and J usage is TRBJ2-7; TRBD1 might be the D (6 bases). The V gene's germline CDR1 is MNHEY and CDR2 SMNVEV (reference sequence). The CDR3 length is 15 residues. Between the trimmed V and J ends, which lost 5 bases and 9 bases, there was a span of 23 bases.

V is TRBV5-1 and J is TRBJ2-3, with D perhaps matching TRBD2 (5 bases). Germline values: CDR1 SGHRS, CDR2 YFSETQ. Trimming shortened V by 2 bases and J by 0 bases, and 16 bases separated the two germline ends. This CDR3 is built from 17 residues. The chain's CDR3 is CASSLGLASPSTDTQYF. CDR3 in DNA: TGCGCCAGCAGCTTAGGACTGGCTTCCCCTAGCACAGATACGCAGTATTTT.

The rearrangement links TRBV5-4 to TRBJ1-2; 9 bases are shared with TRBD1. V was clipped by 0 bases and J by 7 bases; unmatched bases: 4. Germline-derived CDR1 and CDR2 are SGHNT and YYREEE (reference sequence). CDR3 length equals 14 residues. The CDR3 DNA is TGTGCCAGCAGCTTGGCCCGACAGGGGGGTGGCTACACCTTC. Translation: CASSLARQGGGYTF.

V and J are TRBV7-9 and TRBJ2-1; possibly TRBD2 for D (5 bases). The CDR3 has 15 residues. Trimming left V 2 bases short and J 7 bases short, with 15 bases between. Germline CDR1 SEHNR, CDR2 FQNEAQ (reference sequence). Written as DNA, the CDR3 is TGTGCCAGCAGCTTATTCGGGGAGATAATTAATGAGCAGTTCTTC. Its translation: CASSLFGEIINEQFF.

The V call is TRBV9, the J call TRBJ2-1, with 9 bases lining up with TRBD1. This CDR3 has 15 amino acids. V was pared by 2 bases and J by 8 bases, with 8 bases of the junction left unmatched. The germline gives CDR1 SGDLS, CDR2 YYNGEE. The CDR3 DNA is TGTGCCAGCAGCGTCGGCGGGACAGGGTTAGATGAGCAGTTCTTC. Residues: CASSVGGTGLDEQFF.

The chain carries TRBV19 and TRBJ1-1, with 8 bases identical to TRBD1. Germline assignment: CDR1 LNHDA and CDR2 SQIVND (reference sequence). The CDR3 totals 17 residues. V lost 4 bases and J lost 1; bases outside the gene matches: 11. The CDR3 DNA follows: TGTGCCAGTAGTACTAATCCGGACAGGGTTTGGAACACTGAAGCTTTCTTT. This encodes CASSTNPDRVWNTEAFF.